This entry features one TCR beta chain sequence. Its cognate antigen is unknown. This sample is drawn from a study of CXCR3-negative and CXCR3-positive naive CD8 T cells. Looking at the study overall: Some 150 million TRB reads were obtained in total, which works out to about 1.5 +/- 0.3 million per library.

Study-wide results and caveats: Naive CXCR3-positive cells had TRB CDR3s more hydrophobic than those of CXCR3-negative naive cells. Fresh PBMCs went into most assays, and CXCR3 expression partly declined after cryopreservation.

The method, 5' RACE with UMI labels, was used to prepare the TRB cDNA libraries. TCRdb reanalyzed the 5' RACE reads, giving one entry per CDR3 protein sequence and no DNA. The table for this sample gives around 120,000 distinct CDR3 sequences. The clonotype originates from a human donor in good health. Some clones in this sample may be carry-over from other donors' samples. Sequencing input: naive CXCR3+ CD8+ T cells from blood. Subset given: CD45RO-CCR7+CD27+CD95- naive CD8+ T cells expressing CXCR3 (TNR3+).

This CDR3 reads CASSLAGVPYEQYF. The rearrangement joins TRBV5-5 to TRBJ2-7; TCRdb gives TRBD1 as the D gene, but with no DNA this cannot be confirmed. Germline V gene data show CDR1 as SGHKS and CDR2 as YYEKEE (reference sequence). The CDR3 is 14 residues long. Together with reference TRBV5-5 and TRBJ2-7, the CDR3 gives the full variable domain: DAGVTQSPTHLIKTRGQQVTLRCSPISGHKSVSWYQQVLGQGPQFIFQYYEKEERGRGNFPDRFSARQFPNYSSELNVNALLLGDSALYLCASSLAGVPYEQYFGPGTRLTVT.